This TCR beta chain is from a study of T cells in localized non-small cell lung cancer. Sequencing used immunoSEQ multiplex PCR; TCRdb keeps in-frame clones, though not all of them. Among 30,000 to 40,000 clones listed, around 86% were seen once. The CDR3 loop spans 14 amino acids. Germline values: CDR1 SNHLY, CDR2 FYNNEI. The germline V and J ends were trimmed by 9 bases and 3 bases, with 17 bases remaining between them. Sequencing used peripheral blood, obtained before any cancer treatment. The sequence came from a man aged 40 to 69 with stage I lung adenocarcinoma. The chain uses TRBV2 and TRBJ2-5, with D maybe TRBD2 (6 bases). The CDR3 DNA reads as TGTGCCAGGGGCGGGCTAGCGCCTGAAGAGACCCAGTACTTC. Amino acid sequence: CARGGLAPEETQYF.